The present T cell receptor (beta chain) was sequenced within a study of radiotherapy plus CTLA-4 blockade in lung cancer. Whole-study context: Disease control reached more than 30%, with objective responses in around 19%. Whole-study findings and limits: Radiotherapy with ipilimumab was followed by blood expansion of tumor-derived clones. The best prediction of response reportedly came from early blood T cell clone dynamics, with interferon-beta.

This CDR3 spans 17 amino acids. Lung cancer patients with chemo-refractory metastatic non-small-cell disease were given focal radiation plus CTLA-4 blockade with ipilimumab. Remarks on this clone: Its antigen is not identified.

Sequencing was performed with immunoSEQ multiplex PCR; in TCRdb, only in-frame clones are kept and a portion is missing. The sample contains roughly 44,000 clones, about 72% of which appear only once. The TCR sequence derives from a human donor with non-small cell lung cancer who had stable disease on radiotherapy plus ipilimumab. Here the sequenced sample was peripheral blood, taken from a patient treated with radiotherapy plus ipilimumab. The V gene is TRBV21-1, the J gene TRBJ2-1. TRBV21-1 is a pseudogene locus. The DNA of the CDR3 is TGTGCCAGCAGCAAAGAAGAAGGGCTTAAAGCGAAACATGAGCAGTTCTTC. This sequence encodes CASSKEEGLKAKHEQFF.